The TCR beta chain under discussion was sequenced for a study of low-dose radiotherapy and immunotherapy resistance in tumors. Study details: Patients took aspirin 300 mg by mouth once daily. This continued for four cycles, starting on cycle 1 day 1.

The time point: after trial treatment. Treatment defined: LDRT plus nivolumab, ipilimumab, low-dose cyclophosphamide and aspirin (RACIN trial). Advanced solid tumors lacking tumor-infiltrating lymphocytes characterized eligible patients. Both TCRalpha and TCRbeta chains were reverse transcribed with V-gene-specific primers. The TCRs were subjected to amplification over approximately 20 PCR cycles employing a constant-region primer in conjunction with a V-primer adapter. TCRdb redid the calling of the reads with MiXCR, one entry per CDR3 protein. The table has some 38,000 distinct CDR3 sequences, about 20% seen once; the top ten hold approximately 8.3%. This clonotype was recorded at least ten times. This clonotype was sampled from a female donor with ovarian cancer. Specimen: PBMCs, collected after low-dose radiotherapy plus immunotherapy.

CDR3 amino acids: CASSPWTGIETQYF. DNA of the CDR3: TGTGCCAGTAGTCCATGGACAGGAATAGAGACCCAGTACTTC. The chain joins TRBV19 to TRBJ2-5; 7 bases are shared with TRBD1. The V gene's germline CDR1 is LNHDA and CDR2 SQIVND (reference sequence). V shed 5 bases and J 4 bases; nucleotides not matched to a gene: 7. The CDR3 extends over 14 amino acids.